This T cell receptor beta chain was captured by sequencing in a study of cytomegalovirus exposure and HLA in healthy donors. Findings and limits, study-wide: Follow-up analysis seemed to connect common viral pathogens with several of the most significant clusters identified.

Use of 60 Vbeta and 13 Jbeta primers characterized the PCR. Assay used: immunoSEQ multiplex PCR; TCRdb lists only in-frame clones, some missing. The sample data list around 120,000 clones. This CDR3 is 15 amino acids long. Trimming took 5 bases from V and 4 from J; bases not matched to a gene: 8. Germline V lookup: CDR1 SGDLS, CDR2 YYNGEE. Comment on this clone: Its target is unknown.

The clonotype comes from a man aged 50 to 59 in good health and CMV-seronegative. The sample consisted of PBMCs. The V and J genes are TRBV9 and TRBJ2-2, with TRBD1 matching over 7 bases. CDR3 nucleotides: TGTGCCAGCAGTGCAGGGGGTGGGAGCACCGGGGAGCTGTTTTTT. Its translation: CASSAGGGSTGELFF.